These T cell receptor beta chains were read from a single sample in a study of OX40 agonist ivuxolimab in advanced cancers. Data came from immunoSEQ multiplex PCR; TCRdb stores just in-frame clones and leaves some out. The profile shows 40,000 to 55,000 clones, about nine tenths of them singletons. The sequencing here drew on CD4+ or CD8+ T cells sorted from blood, taken in a trial of the OX40 agonist ivuxolimab. Source of these receptors: an adult with an advanced solid tumor such as melanoma, head and neck, liver or kidney cancer. The CDR3 runs from the conserved cysteine through the conserved F or W. The order of the fields is CDR3 protein, CDR3 DNA, V gene, J gene, clone size, D gene. D genes are given only for firm matches. Clone size is given for some rows only: seen once, a few or many times, or a class if the clone is expanded.

cdr3_aa: CASRTRARYEQYF
cdr3_nt: TGTGCCAGCCGGACCCGAGCTCGTTACGAGCAGTACTTC
v_call: TRBV2
j_call: TRBJ2-7
clone_size: .
d_call: .

cdr3_aa: CASSLGGTGGYEQYF
cdr3_nt: TGTGCCAGCAGCTTAGGTGGAACGGGAGGTTACGAGCAGTACTTC
v_call: TRBV7-6
j_call: TRBJ2-7
clone_size: .
d_call: TRBD2

cdr3_aa: CASGRITDTQYF
cdr3_nt: TGTGCCAGCGGGAGAATCACAGATACGCAGTATTTT
v_call: TRBV11-2
j_call: TRBJ2-3
clone_size: .
d_call: .

cdr3_aa: CASSQVSGELFF
cdr3_nt: TGCGCCAGCAGCCAAGTATCCGGGGAGCTGTTTTTT
v_call: TRBV4-1
j_call: TRBJ2-2
clone_size: .
d_call: .

cdr3_aa: CASSSWGSGSRYEQYF
cdr3_nt: TGTGCCAGCAGCTCGTGGGGGAGCGGGAGTAGGTACGAGCAGTACTTC
v_call: TRBV7-2
j_call: TRBJ2-7
clone_size: .
d_call: TRBD2

cdr3_aa: CASSIDRRLSGRPLHF
cdr3_nt: TGTGCCAGTAGTATAGATCGGCGTCTCTCCGGGCGGCCCCTCCACTTT
v_call: TRBV19
j_call: TRBJ1-6
clone_size: .
d_call: .

cdr3_aa: CSAGGQLYGYTF
cdr3_nt: TGCAGCGCGGGGGGGCAGCTGTATGGCTACACCTTC
v_call: TRBV29-1
j_call: TRBJ1-2
clone_size: .
d_call: .

cdr3_aa: CASSSLASGHEQYF
cdr3_nt: TGTGCCAGCAGCTCCCTGGCTAGCGGACACGAGCAGTACTTC
v_call: TRBV6-5
j_call: TRBJ2-7
clone_size: .
d_call: TRBD2

cdr3_aa: CASSRQGLSYEQYF
cdr3_nt: TGTGCCAGCTCCCGACAGGGGCTCTCCTACGAGCAGTACTTC
v_call: TRBV9
j_call: TRBJ2-7
clone_size: once
d_call: TRBD1

cdr3_aa: CASSFIQSFGSSTDTQYF
cdr3_nt: TGCGCCAGCAGCTTCATTCAGAGTTTCGGGAGTAGCACAGATACGCAGTATTTT
v_call: TRBV4-1
j_call: TRBJ2-3
clone_size: .
d_call: .

cdr3_aa: CASSQDLTGGWQYF
cdr3_nt: TGTGCCAGCAGCCAAGATCTCACAGGGGGTTGGCAGTACTTC
v_call: TRBV14
j_call: TRBJ2-7
clone_size: .
d_call: TRBD1

cdr3_aa: CASSGHHDRPPYEQYF
cdr3_nt: TGTGCCAGCAGCGGTCATCACGACAGGCCACCCTACGAGCAGTACTTC
v_call: TRBV9
j_call: TRBJ2-7
clone_size: .
d_call: .

cdr3_aa: CASSYKGGVDEQFF
cdr3_nt: TGTGCCAGCAGCTATAAGGGGGGGGTGGATGAGCAGTTCTTC
v_call: TRBV7-6
j_call: TRBJ2-1
clone_size: .
d_call: .

cdr3_aa: CASSQDRINYGYTF
cdr3_nt: TGTGCCAGCAGTCAGGACAGGATTAACTATGGCTACACCTTC
v_call: TRBV27
j_call: TRBJ1-2
clone_size: .
d_call: TRBD1

cdr3_aa: CASSSTGQGYEQYF
cdr3_nt: TGTGCCAGCAGTTCCACGGGACAGGGTTACGAGCAGTACTTC
v_call: TRBV27
j_call: TRBJ2-7
clone_size: .
d_call: TRBD1

cdr3_aa: CASSLTGGKIDTQYF
cdr3_nt: TGTGCCAGCAGTTTAACAGGGGGCAAGATAGATACGCAGTATTTT
v_call: TRBV28
j_call: TRBJ2-3
clone_size: .
d_call: TRBD1

cdr3_aa: CASSELRANEQFF
cdr3_nt: TGTGCCAGCAGTGAACTGAGGGCAAATGAGCAGTTCTTC
v_call: TRBV2
j_call: TRBJ2-1
clone_size: .
d_call: .

cdr3_aa: CASSSDPIFEQFF
cdr3_nt: TGTGCCAGCAGCTCGGACCCCATTTTTGAGCAGTTCTTC
v_call: TRBV9
j_call: TRBJ2-1
clone_size: .
d_call: .

cdr3_aa: CASSYSGQPYEQYF
cdr3_nt: TGTGCCAGCAGTTACTCCGGACAGCCCTACGAGCAGTACTTC
v_call: TRBV6-5
j_call: TRBJ2-7
clone_size: hyperexpanded
d_call: .

cdr3_aa: CASSLGASGGNIQYF
cdr3_nt: TGTGCCAGCAGCTTAGGCGCTTCTGGCGGAAACATTCAGTACTTC
v_call: TRBV7-8
j_call: TRBJ2-4
clone_size: .
d_call: .

cdr3_aa: CASTTGIDEQFF
cdr3_nt: TGTGCCAGTACCACTGGAATCGATGAGCAGTTCTTC
v_call: TRBV19
j_call: TRBJ2-1
clone_size: few
d_call: .

cdr3_aa: CASSLSSETAGSYEQYF
cdr3_nt: TGTGCCAGCAGCTTGTCTAGCGAAACGGCTGGAAGCTACGAGCAGTACTTC
v_call: TRBV5-6
j_call: TRBJ2-7
clone_size: .
d_call: .

cdr3_aa: CAISAGDTNEQYF
cdr3_nt: TGTGCCATCAGTGCAGGGGACACAAACGAGCAGTACTTC
v_call: TRBV10-3
j_call: TRBJ2-7
clone_size: .
d_call: .

cdr3_aa: CSVELTGHGDEQFF
cdr3_nt: TGCAGCGTTGAATTGACAGGGCATGGAGATGAGCAGTTCTTC
v_call: TRBV29-1
j_call: TRBJ2-1
clone_size: .
d_call: TRBD1

cdr3_aa: CASSEGSYGYTF
cdr3_nt: TGTGCCAGCAGTGAAGGCAGCTATGGCTACACCTTC
v_call: TRBV25-1
j_call: TRBJ1-2
clone_size: .
d_call: .

cdr3_aa: CASSLVAGGHEQYF
cdr3_nt: TGTGCCAGCAGCTTAGTAGCAGGGGGCCACGAGCAGTACTTC
v_call: TRBV11-2
j_call: TRBJ2-7
clone_size: .
d_call: TRBD1

cdr3_aa: CASSLESPGIPNTEAFF
cdr3_nt: TGTGCCAGCAGCTTAGAATCCCCGGGCATCCCGAACACTGAAGCTTTCTTT
v_call: TRBV7-9
j_call: TRBJ1-1
clone_size: .
d_call: .

cdr3_aa: CASSDRGLGNEQFF
cdr3_nt: TGTGCCAGCAGTGACAGGGGGCTCGGGAATGAGCAGTTCTTC
v_call: TRBV6-4
j_call: TRBJ2-1
clone_size: .
d_call: TRBD1

cdr3_aa: CASSRFTDTQYF
cdr3_nt: TGTGCCAGCAGCCGGTTCACAGATACGCAGTATTTT
v_call: TRBV7-9
j_call: TRBJ2-3
clone_size: .
d_call: .

cdr3_aa: CASSSNSGTERETQYF
cdr3_nt: TGTGCCAGCAGTTCTAACTCCGGGACAGAAAGGGAGACCCAGTACTTC
v_call: TRBV6-5
j_call: TRBJ2-5
clone_size: .
d_call: TRBD1

cdr3_aa: CASSQEWSGRFYEQYF
cdr3_nt: TGCGCCAGCAGCCAAGAGTGGAGCGGGAGATTCTACGAGCAGTACTTC
v_call: TRBV4-1
j_call: TRBJ2-7
clone_size: .
d_call: TRBD2

cdr3_aa: CASSQDLPGVGNEQFF
cdr3_nt: TGCGCCAGCAGCCAAGATCTACCGGGAGTCGGCAATGAGCAGTTCTTC
v_call: TRBV4-1
j_call: TRBJ2-1
clone_size: .
d_call: .

cdr3_aa: CASSPGRNTEAFF
cdr3_nt: TGTGCCAGCAGCCCCGGCCGGAACACTGAAGCTTTCTTT
v_call: TRBV7-9
j_call: TRBJ1-1
clone_size: .
d_call: .

cdr3_aa: CASTEPTGNGQFF
cdr3_nt: TGTGCCAGTACGGAGCCTACAGGGAACGGGCAGTTCTTC
v_call: TRBV19
j_call: TRBJ2-1
clone_size: .
d_call: .

cdr3_aa: CASSFSSGSYEEQYF
cdr3_nt: TGTGCCAGCAGCTTCTCTAGCGGGAGTTATGAAGAGCAGTACTTC
v_call: TRBV5-4
j_call: TRBJ2-7
clone_size: .
d_call: TRBD2

cdr3_aa: CASSPGGAYNEQFF
cdr3_nt: TGTGCCAGCAGCCCGGGGGGGGCCTACAATGAGCAGTTCTTC
v_call: TRBV9
j_call: TRBJ2-1
clone_size: .
d_call: TRBD2

cdr3_aa: CSVELTSGITNNEQFF
cdr3_nt: TGCAGCGTGGAACTGACTAGCGGGATTACCAACAATGAGCAGTTCTTC
v_call: TRBV29-1
j_call: TRBJ2-1
clone_size: .
d_call: TRBD2

cdr3_aa: CASYPGPKGFNEQFF
cdr3_nt: TGTGCCTCGTATCCGGGACCGAAGGGGTTCAATGAGCAGTTCTTC
v_call: TRBV30
j_call: TRBJ2-1
clone_size: .
d_call: .

cdr3_aa: CASSDGTGRNEKLFF
cdr3_nt: TGTGCCAGCAGCGATGGGACAGGGCGGAATGAAAAACTGTTTTTT
v_call: TRBV9
j_call: TRBJ1-4
clone_size: .
d_call: TRBD1

cdr3_aa: CASSTPPDRVGTGELFF
cdr3_nt: TGTGCCAGCAGCACCCCCCCGGACAGGGTAGGGACCGGGGAGCTGTTTTTT
v_call: TRBV7-9
j_call: TRBJ2-2
clone_size: .
d_call: TRBD1